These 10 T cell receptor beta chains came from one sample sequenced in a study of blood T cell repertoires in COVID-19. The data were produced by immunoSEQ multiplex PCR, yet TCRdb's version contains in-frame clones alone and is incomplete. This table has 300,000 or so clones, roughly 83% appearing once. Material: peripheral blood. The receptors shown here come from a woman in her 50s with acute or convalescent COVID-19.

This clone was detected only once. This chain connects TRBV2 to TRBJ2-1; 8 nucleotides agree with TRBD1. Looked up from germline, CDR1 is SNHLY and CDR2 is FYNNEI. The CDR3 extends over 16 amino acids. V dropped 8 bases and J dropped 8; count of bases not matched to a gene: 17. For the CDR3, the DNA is TGTGCCAGCGGACTGGGACAGGCATTTTCGGCGGATGAGCAGTTCTTC. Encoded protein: CASGLGQAFSADEQFF. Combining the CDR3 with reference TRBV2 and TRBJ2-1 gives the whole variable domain EPEVTQTPSHQVTQMGQEVILRCVPISNHLYFYWYRQILGQKVEFLVSFYNNEISEKSEIFDDQFSVERPDGSNFTLKIRSTKLEDSAMYFCASGLGQAFSADEQFFGPGTRLTVL.

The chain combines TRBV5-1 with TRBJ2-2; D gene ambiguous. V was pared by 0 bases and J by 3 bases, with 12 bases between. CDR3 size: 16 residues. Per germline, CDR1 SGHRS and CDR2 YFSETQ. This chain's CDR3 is CASSLAPQSDTGELFF. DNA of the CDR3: TGCGCCAGCAGCTTGGCCCCGCAGAGCGACACCGGGGAGCTGTTTTTT.

The CDR3 DNA reads TGTGCCAGCAGTTTCTACGGGACAGACCAAGAGACCCAGTACTTC. This encodes CASSFYGTDQETQYF. This rearrangement joins TRBV27 to TRBJ2-5, with TRBD1 identical over 7 bases. This CDR3 is built from 15 residues. The J segment lost 0 bases and the V segment lost 3 bases, leaving 4 bases of the junction unmatched. CDR1 and CDR2 (germline): MNHEY, SMNVEV (reference sequence).

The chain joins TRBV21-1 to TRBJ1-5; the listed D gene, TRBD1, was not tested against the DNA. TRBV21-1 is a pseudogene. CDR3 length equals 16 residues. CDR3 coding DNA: TGTGCCAGCAGCAAAGTGGAAGGGGAAGGCAATCAGCCCCAGCATTTT. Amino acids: CASSKVEGEGNQPQHF.

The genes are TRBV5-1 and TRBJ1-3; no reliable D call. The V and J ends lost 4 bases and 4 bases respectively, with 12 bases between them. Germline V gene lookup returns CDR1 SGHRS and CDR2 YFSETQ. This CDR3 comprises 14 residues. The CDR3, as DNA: TGCGCCAGCAGCGATCAAACCGGGGGAAACACCATATATTTT. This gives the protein CASSDQTGGNTIYF.

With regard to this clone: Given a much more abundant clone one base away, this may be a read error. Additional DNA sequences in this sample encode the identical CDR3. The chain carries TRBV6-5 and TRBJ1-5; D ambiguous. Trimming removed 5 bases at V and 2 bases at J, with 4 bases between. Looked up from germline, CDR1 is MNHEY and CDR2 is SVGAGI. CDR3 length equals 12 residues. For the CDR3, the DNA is TGTGCCAGCAGTAGCGGCAATCAGCCCCAGCATTTT. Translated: CASSSGNQPQHF.

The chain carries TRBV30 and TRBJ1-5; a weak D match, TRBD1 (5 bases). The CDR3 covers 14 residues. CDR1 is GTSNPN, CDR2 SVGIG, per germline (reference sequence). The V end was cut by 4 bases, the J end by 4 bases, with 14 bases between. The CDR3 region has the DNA TGTGCCTGGAATTCGGGACTTCAGAATCAGCCCCAGCATTTT. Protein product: CAWNSGLQNQPQHF.

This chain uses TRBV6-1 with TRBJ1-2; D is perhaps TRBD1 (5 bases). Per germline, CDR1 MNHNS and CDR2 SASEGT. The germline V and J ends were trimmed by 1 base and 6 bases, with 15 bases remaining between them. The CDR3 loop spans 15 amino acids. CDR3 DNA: TGTGCCAGCAGTGAAGGGCTTCAGGGTCGTGATGGCTACACCTTC. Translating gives CASSEGLQGRDGYTF.

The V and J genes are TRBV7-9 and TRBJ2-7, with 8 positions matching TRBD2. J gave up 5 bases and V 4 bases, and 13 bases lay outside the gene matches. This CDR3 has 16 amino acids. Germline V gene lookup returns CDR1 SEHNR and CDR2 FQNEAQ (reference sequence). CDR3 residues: CASSSTGNSGTHEQYF. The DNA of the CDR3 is TGTGCCAGCAGCTCTACAGGGAATAGCGGGACCCACGAGCAGTACTTC.

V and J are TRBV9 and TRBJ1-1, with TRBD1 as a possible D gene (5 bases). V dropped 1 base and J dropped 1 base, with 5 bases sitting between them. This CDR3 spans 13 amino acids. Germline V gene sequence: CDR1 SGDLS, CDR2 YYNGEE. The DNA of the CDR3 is TGTGCCAGCAGCGTACAGGGGAACACTGAAGCTTTCTTT. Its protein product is CASSVQGNTEAFF.